The entry below gives a single TCR beta chain sequence along with its context. The count of this clone is one. Which antigen it targets is not known. Base qualities were left out, and no much larger clone turns up one base away. Libraries came from the immunoSEQ multiplex PCR assay. The multiplex PCR relied on a mix of 60 forward primers for TCR Vbeta segments and 13 reverse primers for TCR Jbeta segments. A multiplex PCR assay on genomic DNA amplified the CDR3 region of rearranged TCR beta genes. Amplified TCR beta libraries were sequenced as 87-base-pair reads on the Illumina HiSeq System. As for how the authors treated the data: A later analysis tallied roughly 76 million unique TCR beta chains across the 660 or so repertoires, and approximately 9.9 million of those chains were shared by two or more donors. A nearest-neighbor algorithm error-corrected the raw reads and collapsed the reads into unique sequences, merging closely related sequences to remove PCR and sequencing errors. V, D and J gene segments were assigned by aligning CDR3 sequences to IMGT reference sequences. Each retained sequence needed at least a six-nucleotide match to both a V gene segment and a J gene segment. Rearrangements were classified as productive when the CDR3 lacked stop codons and remained in frame with V and J, and all other rearrangements were classified as non-productive. CDR3 was defined by IMGT convention, running from the second conserved V-encoded cysteine to the conserved J-encoded phenylalanine. The earlier analysis of 500 to 650 of the donors excluded any sequence lacking an unambiguous match to a single V gene segment. An earlier analysis of 450 to 650 of the donors called V segments functional above 56.7% productive rearrangements and segregating when the between-donor standard deviation exceeded 5%. A statistical classification framework was built to diagnose cytomegalovirus status from the catalog of TCR beta chain sequences. V and J gene assignment, in a later analysis, came from comparing TCR nucleotide sequences with IMGT/GENE-DB human TR gene sequences. A later analysis assigned CDR3 sequences and most-parsimonious VDJ recombination scenarios with the TCRdist pipeline. A later analysis defined each TCR beta chain by its CDR3 amino acid sequence plus V-gene family, and excluded reads lacking a unique V-gene family. To address suspected cross-contamination and a sequencing artifact, a later analysis removed roughly 580 highly shared, low-generation-probability nucleotide sequences. For each public chain, a later analysis derived a clonal expansion index from normalized ranks of inferred template counts within each repertoire. Generation probabilities in a later analysis came from a VDJ recombination model fitted to out-of-frame rearrangements, and those results were checked against IGoR. In a later analysis, TCR-TCR, TCR-HLA and TCR-CMV co-occurrence was scored with hypergeometric tests, and a repertoire-size bias correction was applied to TCR pairs. In a later analysis, false discovery rates were estimated by permuting HLA or CMV assignments 20 times. A later analysis grouped co-occurring TCRs with DBSCAN, adding TCRdist sequence similarity when clustering within HLA-allele-positive subsets. Repertoires with fewer than 30,000 or more than 120,000 public chains, plus five repertoires with anomalous nucleotide sharing, were excluded from co-occurrence clustering. Imported from immuneACCESS, the table was reduced by TCRdb to in-frame sequences with V and J called. These copies leave out some clones; in studies compared against another copy, an unresolved V gene accounts for under half, and the cause of the remainder is not known. That table supplies the V and J calls and clone size; D and trimming were determined from the DNA. Present in this sample are about 140,000 clones, about two thirds of which were seen just once. Less than 2.5% of the sample is taken by the ten largest.

This sample is part of a study of cytomegalovirus exposure and HLA in healthy donors (dated by TCRdb to between 2016 and 2019). Notes on the research overall: In an earlier analysis of 587 of the donors, around 290 Gb of sequence data and 117 million unique TCR beta sequences from roughly 180 million T cells were reported. About 280 gigabases of sequencing data and roughly 80 million unique TCR sequences made up an early release that covered approximately 700 HLA-typed donors. Of the roughly 400 genotyped donors, 80% to 90% were placed in the genetic ancestry cluster associated with self-reported Caucasian donors. The study was designed to test whether signatures of past pathogen exposure could be identified by cataloging public T cell receptors. The T cell repertoires of under 750 subjects were profiled by immunosequencing and related to cytomegalovirus serostatus. Along with the approximately 700-subject first cohort, a separate validation cohort of over a hundred different subjects was used. To predict cytomegalovirus infection status, the study combined high-throughput TCR immunosequencing, statistical association of individual TCRs with disease status, and machine learning. A later analysis re-examined previously published TCR beta repertoires from 500 to 700 donors and added high-resolution HLA genotyping to investigate patterns of TCR occurrence. The later analysis used no new phenotypic data to find candidate immune exposures, relying instead on TCR beta sequences and their occurrence across donors. An earlier analysis of roughly 600 of the donors used high-throughput TCR beta sequencing to judge whether each TCR beta V gene segment behaved as functional or pseudogenic. Donor age, sex, ethnicity and CMV serostatus were collected together with the repertoire data. A later genetic analysis took genome-wide SNP genotypes for about 55% of the roughly 670 donors and used that subset as a discovery cohort. Every discovery cohort repertoire had been produced on one sequencing platform. Both class I and class II loci were covered by HLA typing, at four-digit resolution. Typing coverage varied by locus: roughly 629-640 donors for A, B, C, DRB1 and DQB1; approximately 560 for DQA1; more than 600 for DPA1; about 450 for DPB1. Roughly five DR-DQ haplotypes were handled as single units for association and clustering because linkage in the cohort was strong. Among about 410 genotyped donors of the cohort, an average of around 220,000 unique TCR beta nucleotide sequences was sequenced per donor, of which approximately 19% were non-productive.

What the study reported, not specific to this receptor: In both the original and validation cohorts, the classifier was reported to diagnose cytomegalovirus status with high specificity and sensitivity. In a later analysis, HLA-associated TCR beta chains showed more clonal expansion and lower generation probabilities than non-associated chains that were equally common. HLA typing was unavailable for some donors at each locus, so association tests used only the typed subset. In the study, some 160 TCR beta chains were listed as associated with cytomegalovirus. At a false discovery rate of 0.05, a later analysis linked 16,000 or so TCR beta sequences to specific HLA alleles. The presence/absence analyses assumed that sequencing depth was roughly uniform across donors, and that assumption may not be true. Correlated functional status among segregating V segments might reflect linkage disequilibrium, but an unknown experimental factor could not be ruled out. Most TCR sequences were observed very rarely across donors, whereas some public TCRs were present in many individuals. The cohort was sequenced for TCR beta chains only, and without alpha or paired-chain data the features that could be detected were limited. The authors suggested that the approach could potentially be generalized to other disease states and immunological phenotypes. Because counts were too low, 15 to 20 rarely observed V segments, including chromosome 9 orphons, were left out of the earlier analysis of 500 to 650 of the donors. A further reported finding was that TCR beta sequences accurately predicted the HLA-A and HLA-B alleles for most subjects in the first cohort. Assigning TCR associations to individual alleles was difficult when HLA alleles, especially DR and DQ, strongly co-occurred. For the cohort, immune exposure information was limited to CMV serostatus. In vitro tests confirmed that a few of the cytomegalovirus-associated TCR beta chains recognize cytomegalovirus antigens. A later analysis found that TCR association rates varied across HLA loci, with DRB1 alleles showing the most associated TCRs and HLA-C alleles the fewest. According to a later genetic analysis, donors in an Asian-associated ancestry cluster had fewer N-insertions in productive TCRs than the roughly 670-donor mean. Broadly in line with IMGT annotations, most TCR beta V segments showed up in productive rearrangements about 87% or about 30% of the time in an earlier analysis of a few hundred of the donors. Some IMGT-functional V segments, including TRBV6-2 and TRBV6-3, could not be distinguished by the 87-base-pair reads and were therefore excluded. Several of the top co-occurrence clusters appeared to be linked to parvovirus B19, influenza, CMV and Epstein-Barr virus, according to a later analysis. The sequencing pipeline was judged likely to have produced a cluster of highly shared sequence variants as a technical artifact. In a later genetic analysis, a missense DCLRE1C variant was associated with V-gene and J-gene trimming of TCR beta chains, and the association was replicated in an independent cohort. In a later analysis, most CMV-associated TCR beta chains were found to appear HLA-restricted, with HLA associations seemingly driven largely by CMV exposure.

The cohort consisted of more than 650 healthy bone marrow donors. All cohort members were sampled while nominally healthy, although unrecorded immune exposures were likely present. The donor was CMV seronegative and belonged to the group of several hundred seronegative cohort members. Every donor gave a peripheral blood sample, and the peripheral blood mononuclear cells from that sample were used for TCR beta sequencing. Genomic DNA extraction from the blood cell samples was performed with the Qiagen DNeasy Blood Extraction Kit. V drops 8 bases and J drops 0 bases, leaving 10 bases in between. The CDR3, from cysteine to phenylalanine, totals 13 residues. The entry retains the CDR3 DNA only, 39 bases that are in frame from base 1. For CDR1 and CDR2, the germline V gene (reference sequence) lists SEHNR and FQNEAQ.

This sequence uses TRBV7-9 and TRBJ1-1; the D gene identity is not certain. What was sequenced was PBMCs. The clonotype was recovered from a woman aged 40 to 55 in good health and CMV-seronegative. The CDR3 protein is CASLRAVNTEAFF. The sequenced DNA is TGTGCCAGCCTGAGGGCCGTGAACACTGAAGCTTTCTTT.